Given below is one T cell receptor beta chain in context. This clone showed up just once. Its antigen is not yet known. The record has no base qualities; no much larger clone is one base away. The cysteine opens and the phenylalanine closes a CDR3 of 15 amino acids. Only the CDR3 portion is preserved as DNA: 45 bases, with reading frame beginning at the first base. Based on the germline V gene (reference sequence), the CDR1 and CDR2 sequences are MNHEY and SMNVEV. The junction shows trimming of 6 bases on V and 1 base on J, and the gene matches do not reach 9 bases of it. For sequencing of the TCRbeta CDR3 region, genomic DNA was extracted from the sorted cells. TCRbeta CDR3 regions were sequenced using the immunoSEQ Assay. Entries here come from immuneACCESS through TCRdb and include only in-frame sequences with V and J called. Some clones fail to appear in such tables; in the studies checked, an unresolved V gene covers under half of the shortfall, and the cause of the remainder is unknown. Recorded for this sample are roughly 70,000 clones; around 90% of them occurred a single time. The top ten clonotypes cover approximately 3% of the sample.

The data derive from a study of OX40 agonist ivuxolimab in advanced cancers. As for the study more broadly: Ivuxolimab, which targeted the costimulatory receptor OX40 (CD134), was an agonistic, fully human IgG2 monoclonal antibody. Partial responses occurred in three dose-escalation patients, of whom one had hepatocellular carcinoma and two had cutaneous melanoma. The paper describes the monotherapy dose-escalation part (N of about 50 patients) of the phase I trial of ivuxolimab. The dose-escalation cohort was almost 85% male with a mean age of 60 years, ranging from about 20 to 85. Peripheral TCRbeta sequencing aimed to test whether ivuxolimab altered TCR sequence diversity and caused clonal T-cell expansion. Intravenous ivuxolimab was administered to patients every 2 weeks at six dose levels: 0.01, 0.1, 0.3, 1.5, 3 and 10 mg/kg. Of the roughly 51 patients in dose escalation, about 20 had hepatocellular carcinoma, some 15 had melanoma, 9 had renal cell carcinoma and 9 had head and neck cancer. Prior anti-PD-1, anti-PD-L1 or anti-CTLA-4 therapy was permitted, and approximately 41% of dose-escalation patients had received checkpoint inhibitors. Study-level results and caveats: In the 0.1-3.0 mg/kg groups, partial responders were among the patients with the lowest normalized peripheral clonal expansion, particularly in CD8+ T cells. Low levels of normalized T-cell clonal expansion were also seen in some nonresponding patients. On average, CD8+ T cells showed more expanded clones than CD4+ T cells after ivuxolimab. The antigen specificity of the peripheral T cells that underwent clonal expansion was not determined. At doses of 0.1 to 3.0 mg/kg, clonal expansion of both CD4+ and CD8+ blood T cells was observed from baseline to week 6.

Patients with a history of autoimmune disease or receiving systemic immunosuppression were excluded from the trial. In every dose cohort, peripheral blood was drawn for TCR sequencing at baseline, cycle 4 day 1, and cycle 7 day 1. The samples were drawn from a first-in-human, open-label, multicenter phase I dose-escalation trial of ivuxolimab. Adults with locally advanced or metastatic melanoma, renal cell, hepatocellular, or head and neck squamous cell carcinoma were enrolled in the trial. CD4+ and CD8+ T cells were sorted separately from peripheral blood before TCR sequencing. The TCR comes from an adult with an advanced solid tumor such as melanoma, head and neck, liver or kidney cancer. Sequencing used CD4+ or CD8+ T cells sorted from blood, obtained in a trial of the OX40 agonist ivuxolimab. The chain couples TRBV27 to TRBJ2-7, with 7 central nucleotides matching TRBD1. The CDR3 reads as follows: CASRTGTDFSYEQYF. The DNA sequence reads TGTGCCAGCAGGACTGGGACAGACTTTTCCTACGAGCAGTACTTC.